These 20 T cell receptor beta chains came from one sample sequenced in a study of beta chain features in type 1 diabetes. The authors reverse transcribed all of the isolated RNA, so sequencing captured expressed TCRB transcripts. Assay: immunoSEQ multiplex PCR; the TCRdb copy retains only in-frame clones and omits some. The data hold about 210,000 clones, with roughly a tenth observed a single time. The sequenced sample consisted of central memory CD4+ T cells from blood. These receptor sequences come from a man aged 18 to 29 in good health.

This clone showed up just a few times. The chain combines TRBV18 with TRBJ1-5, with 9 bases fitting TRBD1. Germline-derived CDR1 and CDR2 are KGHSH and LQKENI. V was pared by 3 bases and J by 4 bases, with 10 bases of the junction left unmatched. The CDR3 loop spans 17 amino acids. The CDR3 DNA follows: TGTGCCAGCTCACCTGGGACAGGGCCCTTTGATAATCAGCCCCAGCATTTT. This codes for CASSPGTGPFDNQPQHF.

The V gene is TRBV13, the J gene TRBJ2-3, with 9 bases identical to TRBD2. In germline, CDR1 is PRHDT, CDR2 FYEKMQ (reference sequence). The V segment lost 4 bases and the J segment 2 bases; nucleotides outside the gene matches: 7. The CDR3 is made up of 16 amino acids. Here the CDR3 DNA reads TGTGCCAGCAGCTACCGACTAGCGGACCCCACAGATACGCAGTATTTT. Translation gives CASSYRLADPTDTQYF. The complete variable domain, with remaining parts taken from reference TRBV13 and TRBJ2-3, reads AAGVIQSPRHLIKEKRETATLKCYPIPRHDTVYWYQQGPGQDPQFLISFYEKMQSDKGSIPDRFSAQQFSDYHSELNMSSLELGDSALYFCASSYRLADPTDTQYFGPGTRLTVL.

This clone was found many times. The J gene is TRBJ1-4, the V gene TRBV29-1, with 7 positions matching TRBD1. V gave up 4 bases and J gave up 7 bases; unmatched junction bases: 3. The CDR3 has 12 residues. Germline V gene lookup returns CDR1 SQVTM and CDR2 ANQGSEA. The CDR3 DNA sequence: TGCAGCGTTGGGAGACAGGGTGAAAAACTGTTTTTT. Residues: CSVGRQGEKLFF.

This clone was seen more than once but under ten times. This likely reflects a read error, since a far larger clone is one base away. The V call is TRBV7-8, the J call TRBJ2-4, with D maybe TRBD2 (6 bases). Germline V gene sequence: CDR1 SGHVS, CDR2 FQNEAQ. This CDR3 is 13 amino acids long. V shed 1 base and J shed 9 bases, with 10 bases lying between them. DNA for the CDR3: TGTGCCAGCAGCTTAGAAGCGGGCGTCATTCAGTACTTC. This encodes CASSLEAGVIQYF.

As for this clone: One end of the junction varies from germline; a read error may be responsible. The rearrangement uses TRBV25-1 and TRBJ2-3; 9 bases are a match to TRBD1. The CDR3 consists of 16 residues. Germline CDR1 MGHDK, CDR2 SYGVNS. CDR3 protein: CARSDRTGDGTDTQYF. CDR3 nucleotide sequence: TGTGCCCGCAGTGACCGGACAGGGGATGGAACAGATACGCAGTATTTT.

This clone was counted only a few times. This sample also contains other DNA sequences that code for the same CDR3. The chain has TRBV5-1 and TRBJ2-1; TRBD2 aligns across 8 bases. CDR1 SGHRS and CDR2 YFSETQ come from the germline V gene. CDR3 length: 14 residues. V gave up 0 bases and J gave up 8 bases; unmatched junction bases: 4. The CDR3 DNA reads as TGCGCCAGCAGCTTGGCGAGCGGGAGTGATGAGCAGTTCTTC. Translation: CASSLASGSDEQFF.

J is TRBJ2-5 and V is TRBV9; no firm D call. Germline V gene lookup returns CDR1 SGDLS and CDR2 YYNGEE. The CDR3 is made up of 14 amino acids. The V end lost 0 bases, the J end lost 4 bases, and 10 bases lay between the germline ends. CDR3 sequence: CASSVDGWPETQYF. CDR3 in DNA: TGTGCCAGCAGCGTAGACGGTTGGCCAGAGACCCAGTACTTC.

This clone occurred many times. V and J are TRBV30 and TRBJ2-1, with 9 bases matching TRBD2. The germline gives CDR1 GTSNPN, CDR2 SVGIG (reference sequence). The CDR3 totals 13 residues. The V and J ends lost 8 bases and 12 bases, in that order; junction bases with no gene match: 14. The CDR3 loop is CAVARTSEGRQFF. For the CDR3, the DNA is TGTGCCGTAGCCAGGACTAGCGAGGGGCGGCAGTTCTTC.

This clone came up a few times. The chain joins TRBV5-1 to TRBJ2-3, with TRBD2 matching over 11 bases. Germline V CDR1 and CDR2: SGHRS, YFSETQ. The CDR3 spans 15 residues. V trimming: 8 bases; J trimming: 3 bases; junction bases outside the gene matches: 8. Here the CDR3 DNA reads TGCGCCAGTGTCGACACTAGCGGGAGTACAGATACGCAGTATTTT. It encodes CASVDTSGSTDTQYF.

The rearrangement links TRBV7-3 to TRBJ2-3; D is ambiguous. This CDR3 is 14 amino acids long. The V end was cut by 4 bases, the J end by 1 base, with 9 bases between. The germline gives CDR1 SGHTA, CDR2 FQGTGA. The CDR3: CASSSASRTDTQYF. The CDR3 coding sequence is TGTGCCAGCAGCTCGGCTAGTCGCACAGATACGCAGTATTTT.

In nucleotides, the CDR3 is TGTGCCAGCAGCGTTCTAGCGGGAGGACTCACAGATACGCAGTATTTT. It encodes CASSVLAGGLTDTQYF. The gene calls are TRBV9 and TRBJ2-3, with 11 bases fitting TRBD2. The CDR3 has 16 amino acids. Trimming cost V 2 bases and J 2 bases; bases outside gene matches: 4. The germline gives CDR1 SGDLS, CDR2 YYNGEE.

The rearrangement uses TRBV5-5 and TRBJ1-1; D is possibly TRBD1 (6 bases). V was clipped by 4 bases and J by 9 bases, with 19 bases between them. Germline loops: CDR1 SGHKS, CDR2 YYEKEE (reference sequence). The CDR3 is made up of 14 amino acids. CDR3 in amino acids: CASSQDGLTGKAFF. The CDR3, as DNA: TGTGCCAGCAGCCAAGATGGTTTGACAGGTAAAGCTTTCTTT.

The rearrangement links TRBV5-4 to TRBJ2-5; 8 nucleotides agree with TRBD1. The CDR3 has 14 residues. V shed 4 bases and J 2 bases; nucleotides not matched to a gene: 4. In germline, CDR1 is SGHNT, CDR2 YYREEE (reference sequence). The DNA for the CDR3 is TGTGCCAGCAGCCCTCGGACAGGGCAAGAGACCCAGTACTTC. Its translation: CASSPRTGQETQYF.

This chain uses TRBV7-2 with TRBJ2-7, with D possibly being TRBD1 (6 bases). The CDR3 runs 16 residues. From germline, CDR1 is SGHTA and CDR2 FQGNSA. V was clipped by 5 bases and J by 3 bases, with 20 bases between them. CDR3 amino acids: CASSPRTVLPVYEQYF. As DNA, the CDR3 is TGTGCCAGCAGCCCTCGGACAGTACTTCCCGTCTACGAGCAGTACTTC.

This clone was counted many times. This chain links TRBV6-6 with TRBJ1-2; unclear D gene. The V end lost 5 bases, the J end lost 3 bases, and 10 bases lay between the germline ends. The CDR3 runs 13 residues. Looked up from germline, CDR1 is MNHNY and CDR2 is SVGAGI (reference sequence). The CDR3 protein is CASSIQFHYGYTF. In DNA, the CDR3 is TGTGCCAGCAGTATACAGTTTCACTATGGCTACACCTTC.

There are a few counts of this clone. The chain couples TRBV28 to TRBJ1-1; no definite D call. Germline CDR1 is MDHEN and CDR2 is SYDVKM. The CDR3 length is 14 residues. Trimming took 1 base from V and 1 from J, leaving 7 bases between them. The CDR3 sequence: CASSLYGQNTEAFF. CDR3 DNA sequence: TGTGCCAGCAGTTTATACGGGCAGAACACTGAAGCTTTCTTT.

The CDR3 protein is CASSSPSGSLTDTQYF. The CDR3 region has the DNA TGTGCCAGCAGTTCCCCTAGCGGGAGCCTCACAGATACGCAGTATTTT. The rearrangement links TRBV28 to TRBJ2-3; 10 bases map to TRBD2. This CDR3 is built from 16 residues. Losses at the gene ends were 4 bases for V and 2 bases for J; bases not matched to a gene: 6. In germline, CDR1 is MDHEN, CDR2 SYDVKM. Based on the CDR3 plus reference TRBV28 and TRBJ2-3, the full variable domain is DVKVTQSSRYLVKRTGEKVFLECVQDMDHENMFWYRQDPGLGLRLIYFSYDVKMKEKGDIPEGYSVSREKKERFSLILESASTNQTSMYLCASSSPSGSLTDTQYFGPGTRLTVL.

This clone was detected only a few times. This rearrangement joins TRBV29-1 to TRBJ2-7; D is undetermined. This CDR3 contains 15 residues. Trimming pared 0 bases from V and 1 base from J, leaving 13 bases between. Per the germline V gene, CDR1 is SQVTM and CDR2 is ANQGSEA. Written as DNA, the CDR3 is TGCAGCGTTGAAGATCCGGGCCCCGAATCCTACGAGCAGTACTTC. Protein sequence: CSVEDPGPESYEQYF.

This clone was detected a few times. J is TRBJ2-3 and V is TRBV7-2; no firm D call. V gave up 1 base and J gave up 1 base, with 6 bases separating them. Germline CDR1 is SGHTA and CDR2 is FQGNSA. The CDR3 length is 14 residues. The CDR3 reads CASSLVRRTDTQYF. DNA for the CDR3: TGTGCCAGCAGCTTAGTCCGGCGCACAGATACGCAGTATTTT.

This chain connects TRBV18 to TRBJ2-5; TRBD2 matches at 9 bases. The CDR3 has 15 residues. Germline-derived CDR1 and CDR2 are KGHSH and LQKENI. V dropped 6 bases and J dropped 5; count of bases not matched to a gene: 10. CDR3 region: CASSISGGPEETQYF. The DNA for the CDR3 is TGTGCCAGCTCGATTAGCGGGGGTCCCGAGGAGACCCAGTACTTC.